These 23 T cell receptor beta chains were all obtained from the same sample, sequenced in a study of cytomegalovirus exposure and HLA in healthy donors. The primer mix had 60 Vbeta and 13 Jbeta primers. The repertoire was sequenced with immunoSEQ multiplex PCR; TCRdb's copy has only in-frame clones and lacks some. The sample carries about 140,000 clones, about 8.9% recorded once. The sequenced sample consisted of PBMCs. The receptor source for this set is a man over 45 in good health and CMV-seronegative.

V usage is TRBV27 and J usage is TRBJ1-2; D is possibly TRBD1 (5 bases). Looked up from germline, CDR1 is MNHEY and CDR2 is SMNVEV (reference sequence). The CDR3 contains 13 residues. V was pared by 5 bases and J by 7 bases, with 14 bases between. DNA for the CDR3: TGTGCCAGCAGTAATTTAGGGGTATCTGGCTACACCTTC. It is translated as CASSNLGVSGYTF.

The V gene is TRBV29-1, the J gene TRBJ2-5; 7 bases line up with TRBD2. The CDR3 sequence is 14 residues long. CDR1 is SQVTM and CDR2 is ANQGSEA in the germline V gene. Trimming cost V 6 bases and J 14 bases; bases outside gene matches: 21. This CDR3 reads CSVQGASSGAARYF. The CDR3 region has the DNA TGCAGCGTCCAAGGGGCCTCTAGCGGCGCCGCCAGATACTTC.

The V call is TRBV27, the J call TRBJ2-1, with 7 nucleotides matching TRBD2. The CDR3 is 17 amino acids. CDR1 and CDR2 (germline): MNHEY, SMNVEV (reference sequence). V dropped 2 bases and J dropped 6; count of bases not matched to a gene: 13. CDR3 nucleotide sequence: TGTGCCAGCAGTTTAAGTCCTCTTGCGGGAGTCCCCAATGAGCAGTTCTTC. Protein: CASSLSPLAGVPNEQFF.

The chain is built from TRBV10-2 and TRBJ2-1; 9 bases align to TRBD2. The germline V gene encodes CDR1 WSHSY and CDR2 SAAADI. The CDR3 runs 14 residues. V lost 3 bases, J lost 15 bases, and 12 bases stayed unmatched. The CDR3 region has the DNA TGCGCCAGCAGTGAACCGGTGCGGGGGGGCCGTTGGTTCTTC. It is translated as CASSEPVRGGRWFF.

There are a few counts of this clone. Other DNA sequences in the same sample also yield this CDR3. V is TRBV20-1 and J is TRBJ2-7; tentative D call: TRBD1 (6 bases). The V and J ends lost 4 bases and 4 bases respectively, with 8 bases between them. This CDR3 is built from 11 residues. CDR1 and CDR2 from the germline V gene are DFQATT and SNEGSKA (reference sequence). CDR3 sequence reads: CSAIQGYEQYF. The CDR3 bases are TGCAGTGCTATTCAGGGGTACGAGCAGTACTTC.

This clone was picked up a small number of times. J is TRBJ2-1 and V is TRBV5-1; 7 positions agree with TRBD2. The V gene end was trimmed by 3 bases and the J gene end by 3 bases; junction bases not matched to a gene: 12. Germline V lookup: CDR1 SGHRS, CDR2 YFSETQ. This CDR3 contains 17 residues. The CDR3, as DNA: TGCGCCAGCAGCTCGACGCCTCCGGGGGGTTTCTACAATGAGCAGTTCTTC. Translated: CASSSTPPGGFYNEQFF. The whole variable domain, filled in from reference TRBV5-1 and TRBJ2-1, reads KAGVTQTPRYLIKTRGQQVTLSCSPISGHRSVSWYQQTPGQGLQFLFEYFSETQRNKGNFPGRFSGRQFSNSRSEMNVSTLELGDSALYLCASSSTPPGGFYNEQFFGPGTRLTVL.

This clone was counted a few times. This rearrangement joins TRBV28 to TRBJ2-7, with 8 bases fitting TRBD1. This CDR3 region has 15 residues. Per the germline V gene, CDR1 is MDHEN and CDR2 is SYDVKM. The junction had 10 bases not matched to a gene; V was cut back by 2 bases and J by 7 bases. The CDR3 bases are TGTGCCAGCAGTTTAGCGGGGACAGGTCGCGGAGAGCAGTACTTC. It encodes CASSLAGTGRGEQYF.

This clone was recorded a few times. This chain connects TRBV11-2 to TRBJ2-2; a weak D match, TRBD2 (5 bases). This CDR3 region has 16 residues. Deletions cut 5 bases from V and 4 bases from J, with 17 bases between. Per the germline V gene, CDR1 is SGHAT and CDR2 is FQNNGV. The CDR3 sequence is CASSTPKGSATGELFF. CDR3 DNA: TGTGCCAGCAGCACCCCCAAGGGTAGCGCCACCGGGGAGCTGTTTTTT.

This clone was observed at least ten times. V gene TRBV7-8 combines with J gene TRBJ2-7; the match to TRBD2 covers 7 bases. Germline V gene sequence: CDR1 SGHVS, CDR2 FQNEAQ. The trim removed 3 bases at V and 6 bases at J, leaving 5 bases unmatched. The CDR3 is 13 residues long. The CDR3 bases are TGTGCCAGCAGCTTGCCGGGAGGAAGCGAGCAGTACTTC. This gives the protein CASSLPGGSEQYF.

The CDR3 DNA reads TGTGCCAGTAGTATTTGGTCTGTCTCCGGGGAGACCCAGTACTTC. It translates to CASSIWSVSGETQYF. This chain links TRBV19 with TRBJ2-5; D is unresolved. The germline V gene has CDR1 LNHDA and CDR2 SQIVND (reference sequence). Trimming shortened V by 3 bases and J by 5 bases, and 16 bases separated the two germline ends. This CDR3 is built from 15 residues.

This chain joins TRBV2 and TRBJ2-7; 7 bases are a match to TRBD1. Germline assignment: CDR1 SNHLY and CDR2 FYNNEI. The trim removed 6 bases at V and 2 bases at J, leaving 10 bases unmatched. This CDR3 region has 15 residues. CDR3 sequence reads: CASRGGRGRPYEQYF. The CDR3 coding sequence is TGTGCCAGCAGAGGGGGCAGGGGAAGGCCCTACGAGCAGTACTTC.

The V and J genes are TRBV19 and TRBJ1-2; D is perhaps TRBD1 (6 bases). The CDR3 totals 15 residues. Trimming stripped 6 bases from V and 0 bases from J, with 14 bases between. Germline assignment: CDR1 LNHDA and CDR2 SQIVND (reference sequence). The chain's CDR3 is CASRNRKGANYGYTF. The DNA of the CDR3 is TGTGCCAGTAGAAACCGGAAGGGGGCTAACTATGGCTACACCTTC.

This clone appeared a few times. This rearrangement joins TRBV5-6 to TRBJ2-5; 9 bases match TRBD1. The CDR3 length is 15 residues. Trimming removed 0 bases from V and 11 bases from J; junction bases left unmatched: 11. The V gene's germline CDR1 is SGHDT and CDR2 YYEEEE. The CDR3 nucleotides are TGTGCCAGCAGCTTGGGACAGGGGGTACCTAGGGAGCAGTACTTC. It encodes CASSLGQGVPREQYF.

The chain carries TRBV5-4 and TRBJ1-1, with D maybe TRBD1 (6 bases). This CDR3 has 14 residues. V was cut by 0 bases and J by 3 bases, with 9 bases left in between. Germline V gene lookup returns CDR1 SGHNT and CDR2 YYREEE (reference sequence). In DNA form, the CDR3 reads TGTGCCAGCAGCTTGGAGGCAGGGGACACTGAAGCTTTCTTT. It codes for CASSLEAGDTEAFF.

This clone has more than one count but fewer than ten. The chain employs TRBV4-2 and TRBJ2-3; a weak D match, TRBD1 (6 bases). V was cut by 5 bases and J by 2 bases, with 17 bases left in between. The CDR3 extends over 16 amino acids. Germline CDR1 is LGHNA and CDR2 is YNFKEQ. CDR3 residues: CASSLNTGQTTDTQYF. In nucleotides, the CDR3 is TGTGCCAGCAGCTTAAACACAGGGCAAACCACAGATACGCAGTATTTT.

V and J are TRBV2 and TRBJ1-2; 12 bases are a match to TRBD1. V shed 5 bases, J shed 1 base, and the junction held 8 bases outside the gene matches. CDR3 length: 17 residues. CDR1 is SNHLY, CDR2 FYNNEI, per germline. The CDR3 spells CASSPAGQGARNYGYTF. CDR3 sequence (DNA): TGTGCCAGCAGTCCCGCGGGACAGGGGGCGCGTAACTATGGCTACACCTTC.

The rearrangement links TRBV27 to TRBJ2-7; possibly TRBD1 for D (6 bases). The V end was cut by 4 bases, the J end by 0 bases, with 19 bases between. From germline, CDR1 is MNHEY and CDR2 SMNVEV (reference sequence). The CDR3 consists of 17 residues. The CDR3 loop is CASSSVPDSQSSYEQYF. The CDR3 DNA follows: TGTGCCAGCAGTTCCGTCCCGGACAGCCAAAGCTCCTACGAGCAGTACTTC.

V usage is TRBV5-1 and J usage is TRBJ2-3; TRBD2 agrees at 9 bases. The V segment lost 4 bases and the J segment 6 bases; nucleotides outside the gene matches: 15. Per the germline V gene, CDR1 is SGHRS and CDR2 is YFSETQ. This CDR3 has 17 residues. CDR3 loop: CASSPVAAGGAEDTQYF. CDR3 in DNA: TGCGCCAGCAGCCCGGTCGCGGCGGGAGGGGCGGAGGATACGCAGTATTTT.

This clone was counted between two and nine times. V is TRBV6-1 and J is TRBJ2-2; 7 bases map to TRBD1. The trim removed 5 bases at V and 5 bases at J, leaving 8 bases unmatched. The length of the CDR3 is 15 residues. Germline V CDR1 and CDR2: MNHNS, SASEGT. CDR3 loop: CASSPSGGQTGELFF. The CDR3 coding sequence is TGTGCCAGCAGTCCATCAGGGGGACAGACCGGGGAGCTGTTTTTT.

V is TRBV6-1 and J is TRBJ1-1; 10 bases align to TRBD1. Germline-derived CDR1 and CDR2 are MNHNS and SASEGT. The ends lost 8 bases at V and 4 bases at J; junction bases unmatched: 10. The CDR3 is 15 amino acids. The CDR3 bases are TGTGCCAGCGGAAGAACCGGGACAGGGGCCACTGAAGCTTTCTTT. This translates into CASGRTGTGATEAFF.

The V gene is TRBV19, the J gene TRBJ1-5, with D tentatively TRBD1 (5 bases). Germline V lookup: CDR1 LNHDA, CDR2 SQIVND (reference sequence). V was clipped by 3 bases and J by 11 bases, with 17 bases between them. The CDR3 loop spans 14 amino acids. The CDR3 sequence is CASSIGHPPPAQHF. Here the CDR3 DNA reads TGTGCCAGTAGTATCGGACATCCGCCTCCGGCCCAGCATTTT. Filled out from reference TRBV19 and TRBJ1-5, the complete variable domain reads DGGITQSPKYLFRKEGQNVTLSCEQNLNHDAMYWYRQDPGQGLRLIYYSQIVNDFQKGDIAEGYSVSREKKESFPLTVTSAQKNPTAFYLCASSIGHPPPAQHFGDGTRLSIL.

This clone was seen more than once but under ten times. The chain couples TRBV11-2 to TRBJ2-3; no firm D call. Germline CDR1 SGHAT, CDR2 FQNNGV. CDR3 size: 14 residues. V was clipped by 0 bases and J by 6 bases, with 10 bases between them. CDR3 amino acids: CASSLEPNSDTQYF. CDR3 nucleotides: TGTGCCAGCAGCTTAGAACCCAACTCGGATACGCAGTATTTT.

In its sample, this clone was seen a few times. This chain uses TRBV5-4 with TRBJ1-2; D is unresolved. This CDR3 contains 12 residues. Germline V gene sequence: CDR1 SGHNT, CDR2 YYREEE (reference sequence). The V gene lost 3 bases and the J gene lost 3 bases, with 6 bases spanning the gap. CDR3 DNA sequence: TGTGCCAGCAGCTCACCGGACTATGGCTACACCTTC. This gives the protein CASSSPDYGYTF.